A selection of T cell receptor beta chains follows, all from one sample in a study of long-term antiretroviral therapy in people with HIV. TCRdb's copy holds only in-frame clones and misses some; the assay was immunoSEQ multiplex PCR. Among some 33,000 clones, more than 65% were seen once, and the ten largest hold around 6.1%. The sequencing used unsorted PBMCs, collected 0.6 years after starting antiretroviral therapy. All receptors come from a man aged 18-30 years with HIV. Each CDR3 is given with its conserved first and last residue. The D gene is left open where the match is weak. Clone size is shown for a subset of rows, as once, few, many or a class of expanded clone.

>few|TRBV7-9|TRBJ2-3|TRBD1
TGTGCCAGCGGAGACAGGGGCACAGATACGCAGTATTTT
CASGDRGTDTQYF
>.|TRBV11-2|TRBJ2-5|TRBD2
TGTGCCAGCAGCTCCGGGGGGGGCTCGTCAGGGACCCAGTACTTC
CASSSGGGSSGTQYF
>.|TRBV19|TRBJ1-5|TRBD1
TGTGCCAGTAGTGCGACAGGGTGGAGCAATCAGCCCCAGCATTTT
CASSATGWSNQPQHF
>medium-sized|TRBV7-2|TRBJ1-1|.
TGTGCCAGCAGCTTATATGGGGTTGAAGCTTTCTTT
CASSLYGVEAFF
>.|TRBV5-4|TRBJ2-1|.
TGTGCCAGCAGCTTGCAGTTACAGGGTACGTACAATGAGCAGTTCTTC
CASSLQLQGTYNEQFF
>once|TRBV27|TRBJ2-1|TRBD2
TGTGCCAGCAGAGCTAGCGGGAGTAGGGGTGAGCAGTTCTTC
CASRASGSRGEQFF
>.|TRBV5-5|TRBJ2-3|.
TGTGCCAGCAGCTTGACAGGGCGCACAGATACGCAGTATTTT
CASSLTGRTDTQYF
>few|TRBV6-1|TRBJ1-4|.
TGTGCCAGCAGTGAAATCGGAGCCACTAATGAAAAACTGTTTTTT
CASSEIGATNEKLFF
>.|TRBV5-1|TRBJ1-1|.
TGCGCCAGCAGCGGGACACTTGATGAGGCTTTCTTT
CASSGTLDEAFF
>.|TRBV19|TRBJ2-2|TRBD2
TGTGCCAGTAGTATGGGACTAGCGGGATTGGGGGGCACCGGGGAGCTGTTTTTT
CASSMGLAGLGGTGELFF
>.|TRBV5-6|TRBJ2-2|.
TGTGCCAGCAGGCCTAGAGGAGCATTCGGAGTCCCTCTGTTTTTT
CASRPRGAFGVPLFF
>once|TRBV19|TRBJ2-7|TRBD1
TGTGCCAGTAGTCGGACAGGGACCTACGAGCAGTACTTC
CASSRTGTYEQYF
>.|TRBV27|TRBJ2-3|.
TGTGCCACCAACAGTTTATCCCGTCCCGGGGGCACAGATACGCAGTATTTT
CATNSLSRPGGTDTQYF
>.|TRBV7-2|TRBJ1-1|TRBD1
TGTGCCAGCAGCTCCGGGACAGTGAACACTGAAGCTTTCTTT
CASSSGTVNTEAFF
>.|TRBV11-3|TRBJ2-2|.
TGTGCCAGCAGCCGGGGGACACGGTCTAACACCGGGGAGCTGTTTTTT
CASSRGTRSNTGELFF
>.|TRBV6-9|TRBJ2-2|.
TGTGCCAGCCCGACTACGACTAGCACCGGGGAGCTGTTTTTT
CASPTTTSTGELFF
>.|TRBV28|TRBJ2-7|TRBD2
TGTGCCAGCAGTGCACCACTAGCGGGAGACTACGAGCAGTACTTC
CASSAPLAGDYEQYF
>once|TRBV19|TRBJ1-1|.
TGTGCCAGTAGTAGGACGGCGAACACTGAAGCTTTCTTT
CASSRTANTEAFF
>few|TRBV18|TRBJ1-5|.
TGTGCCAGCTCACCACCCGGCAGGTTCGATAATCAGCCCCAGCATTTT
CASSPPGRFDNQPQHF
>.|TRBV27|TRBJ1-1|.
TGTGCCAGCCATAGTGCCGGGACCCTGAACACTGAAGCTTTCTTT
CASHSAGTLNTEAFF
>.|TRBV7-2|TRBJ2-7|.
TGTGCCAGCACCTTTGCAGGGAGGATTCTCGGCGAGCAGTACTTC
CASTFAGRILGEQYF
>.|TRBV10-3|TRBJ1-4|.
TGTGCCATCAGTTTGGGATCGGAGCTTAATGAAAAACTGTTTTTT
CAISLGSELNEKLFF
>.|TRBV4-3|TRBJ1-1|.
TGCGCCAGCAGCCAAGTTTCAATCAGCAGTGAAGCTTTCTTT
CASSQVSISSEAFF
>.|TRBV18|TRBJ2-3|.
TGTGCCAGCTCACCACCGAGCGGGGATACGCAGTATTTT
CASSPPSGDTQYF
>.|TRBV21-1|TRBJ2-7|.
TGTGCCAGCCTTTTGAGCGGGACCTACGAGCAGTACTTC
CASLLSGTYEQYF
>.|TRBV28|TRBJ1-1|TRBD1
TGTGCCAGCAGTTTGGTGACAGGGGGCGTGGGCACTGAAGCTTTCTTT
CASSLVTGGVGTEAFF
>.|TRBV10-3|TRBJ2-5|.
TGTGCCATCAGTGATTCGTCGGCGGGAGAGACCCAGTACTTC
CAISDSSAGETQYF
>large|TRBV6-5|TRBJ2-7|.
TGTGCCAGCAGTTCCGGGGCTTTCCAGTACGAGCAGTACTTC
CASSSGAFQYEQYF
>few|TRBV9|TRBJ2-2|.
TGTGCCAGCAGCGGGCGTCCCGGGGAGCTGTTTTTT
CASSGRPGELFF
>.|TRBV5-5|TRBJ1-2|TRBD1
TGTGCCAGCAGCTTGATCGTAGGACAGGGTTATGGCTACACCTTC
CASSLIVGQGYGYTF
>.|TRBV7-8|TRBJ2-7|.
TGTGCCAGCAGCCAATACAGGACCTACGAGCAGTACTTC
CASSQYRTYEQYF
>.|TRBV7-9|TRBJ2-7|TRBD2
TGTGCCAGCAGCTTAAGTGGCCTAGCGGACTACGAGCAGTACTTC
CASSLSGLADYEQYF
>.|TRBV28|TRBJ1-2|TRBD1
TGTGCCAGCAGTTCAACAGGGGTCTATGGCTACACCTTC
CASSSTGVYGYTF
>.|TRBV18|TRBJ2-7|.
TGTGCCAGCTCACCGCCTCTCGGGGGAATCTACGAGCAGTACTTC
CASSPPLGGIYEQYF
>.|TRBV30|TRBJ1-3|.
TGTGCCTGGAGTGTTACCAGGGCTGGAAACACCATATATTTT
CAWSVTRAGNTIYF
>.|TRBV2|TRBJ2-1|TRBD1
TGTGCCAGCAGTGGGGACAGGGGTAATGAGCAGTTCTTC
CASSGDRGNEQFF
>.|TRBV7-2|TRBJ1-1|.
TGTGCCAGCAGCCCCCAGACAAATTTGAACACTGAAGCTTTCTTT
CASSPQTNLNTEAFF
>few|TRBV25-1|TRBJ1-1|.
TGTGCCACCGCACAGGGAACTGAAGCTTTCTTT
CATAQGTEAFF
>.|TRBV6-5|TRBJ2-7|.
TGTGCCAGCAACCCGGCACAGGGAATGGCGGGGCAGTACTTC
CASNPAQGMAGQYF
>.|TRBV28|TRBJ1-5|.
TGTGCCAGCAGTTCTGGAGGGGCAGACGATCAGCCCCAGCATTTT
CASSSGGADDQPQHF
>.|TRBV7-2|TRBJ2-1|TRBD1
TGTGCCAGCAGCTTAGACAGGGGGCGCTACAATGAGCAGTTCTTC
CASSLDRGRYNEQFF
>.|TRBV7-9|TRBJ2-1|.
TGTGCCAGCAGCTTGCTTGCTAGTCTGGCTGTCAATGAGCAGTTCTTC
CASSLLASLAVNEQFF
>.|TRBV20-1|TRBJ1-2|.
TGCAGTCATGGATGGGTTGGTGGCTACACCTTC
CSHGWVGGYTF
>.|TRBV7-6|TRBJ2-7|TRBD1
TGTGCCAGCAGCCGAGCTGGACAGGGGACACCTAACGAGCAGTACTTC
CASSRAGQGTPNEQYF
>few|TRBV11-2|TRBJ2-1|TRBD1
TGTGCCAGCAGCTTAGATCGACAGGGGATGCAGTTCTTC
CASSLDRQGMQFF
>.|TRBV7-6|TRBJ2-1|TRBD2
TGTGCCAGCAGTACCGGACTAGCGGCGGTCGGTGAGCAGTTCTTC
CASSTGLAAVGEQFF
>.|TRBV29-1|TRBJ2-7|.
TGCAGCGTTGTACGGTTTGGGTCTAGCGCGGACTACGAGCAGTACTTC
CSVVRFGSSADYEQYF
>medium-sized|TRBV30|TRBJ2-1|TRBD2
TGTGCCTGGAGCTCGCACTGGACTAGCGGATACAACAATGAGCAGTTCTTC
CAWSSHWTSGYNNEQFF
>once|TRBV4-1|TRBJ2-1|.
TGCGCCAGCAGCCAAGATCACCTAAGACTGCCTTACAATGGGCAGTTCTTC
CASSQDHLRLPYNGQFF
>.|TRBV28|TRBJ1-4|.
TGTGCCAGCAGCTGGGGGGGAGGAACTAATGAAAAACTGTTTTTT
CASSWGGGTNEKLFF
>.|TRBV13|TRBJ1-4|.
TGTGCCAGCAGCTTAAGAGGCAGGGGATTCGCAACTAATGAAAAACTGTTTTTT
CASSLRGRGFATNEKLFF
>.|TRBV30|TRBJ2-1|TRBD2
TGTGCCGGGCGTCTAGCGGGAGACCCCAATGAGCAGTTCTTC
CAGRLAGDPNEQFF
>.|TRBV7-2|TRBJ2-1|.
TGTGCCAGCAGCTTGTGGCCATTAAGGAATGAGCAGTTCTTC
CASSLWPLRNEQFF